The 32 T cell receptor beta chains below were found in one sample sequenced in a study of cytomegalovirus exposure and HLA in healthy donors. The PCR had 60 Vbeta and 13 Jbeta primers. Generated by immunoSEQ multiplex PCR, the TCRdb table keeps only in-frame clones and is missing some. The sample yields roughly 98,000 clones, about four fifths seen once. Material for sequencing was PBMCs. The origin of the receptors is a female donor in good health and CMV-seropositive.

The rearrangement joins TRBV18 to TRBJ2-1, with TRBD2 matching over 10 bases. Looked up from germline, CDR1 is KGHSH and CDR2 is LQKENI. This CDR3 contains 15 residues. V was pared by 3 bases and J by 4 bases, with 3 bases of the junction left unmatched. CDR3 coding DNA: TGTGCCAGCTCACCCGGGACTAGCGTATACAATGAGCAGTTCTTC. It specifies CASSPGTSVYNEQFF. The entire variable domain, with the rest obtained from reference TRBV18 and TRBJ2-1, is as follows: NAGVMQNPRHLVRRRGQEARLRCSPMKGHSHVYWYRQLPEEGLKFMVYLQKENIIDESGMPKERFSAEFPKEGPSILRIQQVVRGDSAAYFCASSPGTSVYNEQFFGPGTRLTVL.

The J gene is TRBJ2-1, the V gene TRBV18; D perhaps matches TRBD1 (7 bases). V lost 1 base, J lost 9 bases, and 16 bases lay in between. Germline V CDR1 and CDR2: KGHSH, LQKENI. The CDR3 is 15 amino acids. CDR3 in amino acids: CASSPLLGGGGEQFF. CDR3 DNA: TGTGCCAGCTCACCACTTCTAGGAGGGGGCGGTGAGCAGTTCTTC. Combining the CDR3 with reference TRBV18 and TRBJ2-1 gives the whole variable domain NAGVMQNPRHLVRRRGQEARLRCSPMKGHSHVYWYRQLPEEGLKFMVYLQKENIIDESGMPKERFSAEFPKEGPSILRIQQVVRGDSAAYFCASSPLLGGGGEQFFGPGTRLTVL.

V usage is TRBV4-3 and J usage is TRBJ2-5; 8 nucleotides agree with TRBD2. Germline trimming cut 0 bases from V and 5 bases from J; bases unmatched to any gene: 8. CDR3 size: 16 residues. In germline, CDR1 is LGHNA, CDR2 YSLEER. The CDR3 bases are TGCGCCAGCAGCCAAGAGTACGGGAGGGCCGGCGAGACCCAGTACTTC. Amino acids: CASSQEYGRAGETQYF.

This rearrangement joins TRBV11-2 to TRBJ2-1; 12 positions agree with TRBD2. CDR1 is SGHAT, CDR2 FQNNGV, per germline. The CDR3 length is 15 residues. V was clipped by 6 bases and J by 3 bases; unmatched bases: 3. In DNA form, the CDR3 reads TGTGCCAGCAGTCGGACTAGCGGGAACTACAATGAGCAGTTCTTC. As protein: CASSRTSGNYNEQFF. The variable domain in full, completed from reference TRBV11-2 and TRBJ2-1, reads EAGVAQSPRYKIIEKRQSVAFWCNPISGHATLYWYQQILGQGPKLLIQFQNNGVVDDSQLPKDRFSAERLKGVDSTLKIQPAKLEDSAVYLCASSRTSGNYNEQFFGPGTRLTVL.

This clone was recorded once. This rearrangement joins TRBV4-2 to TRBJ2-5, with 10 bases lining up with TRBD1. CDR1 and CDR2 (germline): LGHNA, YNFKEQ. J gave up 4 bases and V 1 base, and 9 bases lay outside the gene matches. This CDR3 has 17 amino acids. Here the CDR3 reads CASSQVLSDRGRETQYF. DNA for the CDR3: TGTGCCAGCAGCCAAGTCTTAAGTGACAGGGGGCGAGAGACCCAGTACTTC.

The chain recombines TRBV29-1 with TRBJ1-5, with 10 bases identical to TRBD1. Germline V lookup: CDR1 SQVTM, CDR2 ANQGSEA. Unmatched junction bases numbered 3, after V lost 7 bases and J lost 3 bases. The CDR3 length is 13 residues. The CDR3 loop is CSAGTGDNQPQHF. DNA for the CDR3: TGCAGCGCCGGGACAGGGGACAATCAGCCCCAGCATTTT.

CDR3 DNA: TGTGCCAGCAGCTTCGGACTGGTCTCCTACGAGCAGTACTTC. The encoded protein is CASSFGLVSYEQYF. The J gene is TRBJ2-7, the V gene TRBV7-2; TRBD2 might be the D (5 bases). CDR3 length: 14 residues. CDR1 is SGHTA and CDR2 is FQGNSA in the germline V gene. V was trimmed by 3 bases and J by 0 bases, leaving 9 bases between them.

This chain links TRBV2 with TRBJ1-1; 7 positions agree with TRBD1. CDR1 and CDR2 from the germline V gene are SNHLY and FYNNEI. V lost 6 bases, J lost 0 bases, and 7 bases stayed unmatched. The CDR3 is made up of 15 amino acids. The CDR3 DNA is TGTGCCAGCAGAAGACAGGGAAACATGAACACTGAAGCTTTCTTT. Protein product: CASRRQGNMNTEAFF. Supplemented by reference TRBV2 and TRBJ1-1, the full variable domain reads EPEVTQTPSHQVTQMGQEVILRCVPISNHLYFYWYRQILGQKVEFLVSFYNNEISEKSEIFDDQFSVERPDGSNFTLKIRSTKLEDSAMYFCASRRQGNMNTEAFFGQGTRLTVV.

The chain employs TRBV2 and TRBJ1-1; weak D call: TRBD1 (5 bases). The ends were cut back, 7 bases at V and 4 bases at J, with 19 bases in the middle. CDR1 is SNHLY and CDR2 is FYNNEI in the germline V gene. CDR3 length equals 15 residues. CDR3 nucleotides: TGTGCCAGCACCTGGGGGAGGGAAGTCGGCACTGAAGCTTTCTTT. This translates into CASTWGREVGTEAFF.

This chain links TRBV4-3 with TRBJ2-5, with 10 bases aligning to TRBD2. Germline CDR1 LGHNA, CDR2 YSLEER. The CDR3 is 17 amino acids. V trimming: 4 bases; J trimming: 4 bases; junction bases outside the gene matches: 12. The CDR3 DNA reads TGCGCCAGCAGCCCGACAGGGCTTAAGCGGGGGGGAGAGACCCAGTACTTC. Its translation: CASSPTGLKRGGETQYF.

This clone has just a few counts. The J gene is TRBJ1-1, the V gene TRBV28; possibly TRBD1 for D (5 bases). The germline V and J ends were trimmed by 6 bases and 5 bases, with 13 bases remaining between them. Germline CDR1 is MDHEN and CDR2 is SYDVKM. The CDR3 spans 13 residues. The CDR3 here is CASRPQERTEAFF. CDR3 nucleotides: TGTGCCAGCAGACCACAGGAGAGGACTGAAGCTTTCTTT.

This clone was recorded once. The chain links TRBV7-2 to TRBJ2-5, with TRBD2 matching 8 bases. Germline trimming cut 5 bases from V and 4 bases from J; bases unmatched to any gene: 12. The CDR3 is 16 residues long. CDR1 SGHTA and CDR2 FQGNSA come from the germline V gene. The CDR3 sequence: CASSPLRTGGPETQYF. The CDR3 nucleotides read TGTGCCAGCAGCCCGCTAAGAACGGGGGGGCCAGAGACCCAGTACTTC.

The rearrangement links TRBV7-2 to TRBJ2-3, with a weak D call TRBD2 (7 bases). Germline values: CDR1 SGHTA, CDR2 FQGNSA. The CDR3 totals 15 residues. Deletions cut 3 bases from V and 2 bases from J, with 12 bases between. The CDR3 DNA reads TGTGCCAGCAGCTTCCGGGGGGCCTACACAGATACGCAGTATTTT. Its translation: CASSFRGAYTDTQYF.

This chain connects TRBV28 to TRBJ2-1, with D possibly TRBD2 on 5 matching bases. Germline loops: CDR1 MDHEN, CDR2 SYDVKM. The CDR3 consists of 12 residues. V shed 4 bases and J shed 5 bases, with 6 bases lying between them. CDR3 protein: CASSYGNNEQFF. In DNA, the CDR3 is TGTGCCAGCAGTTACGGGAACAATGAGCAGTTCTTC.

The chain is built from TRBV7-3 and TRBJ2-7; D gene ambiguous. Germline CDR1 SGHTA, CDR2 FQGTGA. V was clipped by 0 bases and J by 6 bases, with 9 bases between them. This CDR3 is built from 13 residues. This chain's CDR3 is CASSLTQTGEQYF. The CDR3 bases are TGTGCCAGCAGCTTAACTCAGACGGGCGAGCAGTACTTC.

The chain employs TRBV7-6 and TRBJ2-5, with a weak D call TRBD1 (5 bases). The CDR3 totals 15 residues. V lost 1 base and J lost 4, with 13 bases in between. Germline CDR1 and CDR2: SGHVS and FNYEAQ. Written as DNA, the CDR3 is TGTGCCAGCAGCTTAGGAAGACAGCCAATAGAGACCCAGTACTTC. Its translation is CASSLGRQPIETQYF. The full variable domain, with the rest looked up from reference TRBV7-6 and TRBJ2-5, is GAGVSQSPRYKVTKRGQDVALRCDPISGHVSLYWYRQALGQGPEFLTYFNYEAQQDKSGLPNDRFSAERPEGSISTLTIQRTEQRDSAMYRCASSLGRQPIETQYFGPGTRLLVL.

The V gene is TRBV4-3, the J gene TRBJ1-6; tentatively, D is TRBD1 (6 bases). Trimming removed 1 base from V and 0 bases from J, with 7 bases in between. CDR3 length: 16 residues. CDR1 and CDR2 (germline): LGHNA, YSLEER. The DNA for the CDR3 is TGCGCCAGCAGCCAAGGGACAGCCTCCTATAATTCACCCCTCCACTTT. Its translation: CASSQGTASYNSPLHF.

This clone turned up a few times. The V call is TRBV19, the J call TRBJ2-3; TRBD2 is a possible D gene (5 bases). The CDR3 contains 13 residues. V was clipped by 7 bases and J by 5 bases, with 13 bases between them. Germline assignment: CDR1 LNHDA and CDR2 SQIVND (reference sequence). In nucleotides, the CDR3 is TGTGCCAGTACGACTAATGGGGAAGATACGCAGTATTTT. This translates into CASTTNGEDTQYF.

The rearrangement uses TRBV7-2 and TRBJ1-1; 8 nucleotides match TRBD1. Trimming at V came to 3 bases and at J to 5 bases, leaving 5 bases not matched to a gene. Germline values: CDR1 SGHTA, CDR2 FQGNSA. The length of the CDR3 is 14 residues. In nucleotides, the CDR3 is TGTGCCAGCAGCTTGTCCAGGGGGCATACTGAAGCTTTCTTT. As protein: CASSLSRGHTEAFF.

The chain employs TRBV30 and TRBJ2-3, with 7 nucleotides matching TRBD2. The germline CDR1 and CDR2 sequences are GTSNPN and SVGIG (reference sequence). The CDR3 covers 14 residues. The V and J ends lost 7 bases and 0 bases, in that order; junction bases with no gene match: 7. The CDR3 sequence is CAFTAGTSTDTQYF. For the CDR3, the DNA is TGTGCCTTCACAGCGGGGACCAGCACAGATACGCAGTATTTT.

The J gene is TRBJ1-5, the V gene TRBV6-6; TRBD1 matches 8 bases. The CDR3 contains 13 residues. Germline V gives CDR1 MNHNY, CDR2 SVGAGI (reference sequence). V dropped 2 bases and J dropped 7; count of bases not matched to a gene: 1. For the CDR3, the DNA is TGTGCCAGCAGTTACGGACAGGGACAGCCCCAGCATTTT. Its protein product is CASSYGQGQPQHF.

This clone was seen just once. Other DNA sequences in the sample encode the same CDR3. The V and J genes are TRBV5-1 and TRBJ2-7, with 8 bases that match TRBD1. Germline V CDR1 and CDR2: SGHRS, YFSETQ. CDR3 size: 14 residues. V dropped 1 base and J dropped 3; count of bases not matched to a gene: 3. The CDR3 bases are TGCGCCAGCAGCTTGTCCGGGACAGGCTACGAGCAGTACTTC. Encoded protein: CASSLSGTGYEQYF.

The chain uses TRBV5-1 and TRBJ2-1, with a weak D call TRBD2 (6 bases). The CDR3 length is 14 residues. Deletions cut 0 bases from V and 10 bases from J, with 14 bases between. Germline V gene sequence: CDR1 SGHRS, CDR2 YFSETQ. CDR3: CASSLAGGPTEQFF. CDR3 nucleotides: TGCGCCAGCAGCTTGGCTGGAGGGCCGACGGAGCAGTTCTTC.

The CDR3: CASSRPGTGTYEQYF. CDR3 nucleotide sequence: TGTGCCAGCAGTCGTCCCGGGACAGGGACCTACGAGCAGTACTTC. The genes are TRBV6-6 and TRBJ2-7; 9 bases align to TRBD1. Trimming at V came to 5 bases and at J to 2 bases, leaving 7 bases not matched to a gene. Germline V gene sequence: CDR1 MNHNY, CDR2 SVGAGI (reference sequence). CDR3 size: 15 residues.

The V and J genes are TRBV6-6 and TRBJ2-7, with 9 bases that match TRBD2. The V segment lost 6 bases and the J segment 4 bases; nucleotides outside the gene matches: 10. The CDR3 loop spans 15 amino acids. Germline V gene sequence: CDR1 MNHNY, CDR2 SVGAGI (reference sequence). The CDR3 loop is CASSYSSGSGYEQYF. As DNA, the CDR3 is TGTGCCAGCAGCTACAGTAGCGGGAGTGGGTACGAGCAGTACTTC.

V and J are TRBV7-2 and TRBJ1-5; tentatively, D is TRBD1 (5 bases). This CDR3 comprises 13 residues. Trimming stripped 8 bases from V and 4 bases from J, with 12 bases between. Germline loops: CDR1 SGHTA, CDR2 FQGNSA. The CDR3: CASGLGGNQPQHF. CDR3 coding DNA: TGTGCCAGCGGCCTCGGGGGGAATCAGCCCCAGCATTTT.

The chain has TRBV28 and TRBJ1-2; D is possibly TRBD1 (6 bases). The germline V gene encodes CDR1 MDHEN and CDR2 SYDVKM. The CDR3 contains 12 residues. Trimming removed 5 bases at V and 8 bases at J, with 12 bases between. CDR3 in amino acids: CASSLGHMGYTF. The CDR3 DNA reads TGTGCCAGCAGTCTGGGACATATGGGCTACACCTTC.

The chain carries TRBV4-3 and TRBJ2-2; D is possibly TRBD1 (5 bases). This CDR3 has 17 amino acids. Germline CDR1 LGHNA, CDR2 YSLEER. Trimming stripped 1 base from V and 1 base from J, with 13 bases between. The CDR3 DNA follows: TGCGCCAGCAGCCAAGTCCGCCTCACAGGGAACACCGGGGAGCTGTTTTTT. Translated, it gives CASSQVRLTGNTGELFF.

This clone has a handful of counts. The CDR3 DNA sequence: TGTGCCTGGAGTCCACAGGATAGCCGAGAAAAACTGTTTTTT. It encodes CAWSPQDSREKLFF. The chain has TRBV30 and TRBJ1-4, with a weak D call TRBD1 (5 bases). CDR3 length: 14 amino acids. Germline V gene data show CDR1 as GTSNPN and CDR2 as SVGIG (reference sequence). Trimming cost V 2 bases and J 8 bases, with 15 bases left between them.

The chain links TRBV6-5 to TRBJ2-1; 7 nucleotides line up with TRBD2. Germline V lookup: CDR1 MNHEY, CDR2 SVGAGI. The CDR3 is 12 residues long. J was trimmed by 6 bases and V by 6 bases; bases with no gene match: 2. Here the CDR3 reads CASRGGFNEQFF. The CDR3 DNA reads as TGTGCCAGCAGGGGGGGGTTCAATGAGCAGTTCTTC.

This clone was found a few times. The chain recombines TRBV4-2 with TRBJ2-7; weak D call: TRBD2 (5 bases). The germline V and J ends were trimmed by 4 bases and 1 base, with 11 bases remaining between them. The CDR3 length is 14 residues. Germline V lookup: CDR1 LGHNA, CDR2 YNFKEQ. The CDR3 here is CASSPLLASYEQYF. The CDR3 coding sequence is TGTGCCAGCAGCCCCCTCTTAGCGTCCTACGAGCAGTACTTC.

V usage is TRBV28 and J usage is TRBJ1-5; tentatively, D is TRBD1 (6 bases). Trimming pared 6 bases from V and 1 base from J, leaving 10 bases between. CDR3 size: 14 residues. From germline, CDR1 is MDHEN and CDR2 SYDVKM. This CDR3 is CASSQGQSNQPQHF. As DNA, the CDR3 is TGTGCCAGCAGCCAAGGACAGAGCAATCAGCCCCAGCATTTT.